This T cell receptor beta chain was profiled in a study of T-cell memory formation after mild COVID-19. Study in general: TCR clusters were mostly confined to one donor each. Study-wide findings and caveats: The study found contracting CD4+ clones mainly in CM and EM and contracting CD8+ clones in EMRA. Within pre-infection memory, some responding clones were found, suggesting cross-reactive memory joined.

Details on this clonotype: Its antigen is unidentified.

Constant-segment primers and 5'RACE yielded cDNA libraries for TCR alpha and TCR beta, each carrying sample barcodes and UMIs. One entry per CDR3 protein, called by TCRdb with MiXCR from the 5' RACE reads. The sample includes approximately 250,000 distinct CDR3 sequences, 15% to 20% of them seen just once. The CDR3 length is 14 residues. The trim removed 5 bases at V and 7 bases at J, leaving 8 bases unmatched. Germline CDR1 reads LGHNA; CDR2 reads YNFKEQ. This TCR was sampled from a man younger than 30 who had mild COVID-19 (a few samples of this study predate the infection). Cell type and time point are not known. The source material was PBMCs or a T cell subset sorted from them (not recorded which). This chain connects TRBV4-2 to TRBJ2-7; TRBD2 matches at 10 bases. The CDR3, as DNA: TGTGCCAGCAGCGAGCTAGCGGGGGTAGGAGAGCAGTACTTC. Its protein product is CASSELAGVGEQYF.